These 8 T cell receptor beta chains were all obtained from the same sample, sequenced in a study of CD8 T cells in Susac syndrome. The RNA, roughly 0.5 to 1 ug, was put through reverse transcription using random hexamers. Via MiXCR, TCRdb re-called the immunoSEQ multiplex PCR reads, giving one row per CDR3 protein. In the table there are approximately 57,000 distinct CDR3 sequences, more than 85% of which are singletons. What was sequenced was CD8+ T cells from PBMCs. The receptors originated from a human donor with Susac syndrome.

The rearrangement links TRBV29-1 to TRBJ1-1; D gene ambiguous. Trimming pared 6 bases from V and 3 bases from J, leaving 14 bases between. This CDR3 region has 13 residues. Germline CDR1 SQVTM, CDR2 ANQGSEA. The CDR3, as DNA: TGCAGCGTACCCGCCAGACGCGACACTGAAGCTTTCTTT. Protein: CSVPARRDTEAFF. The whole variable domain, filled in from reference TRBV29-1 and TRBJ1-1, reads SAVISQKPSRDICQRGTSLTIQCQVDSQVTMMFWYRQQPGQSLTLIATANQGSEATYESGFVIDKFPISRPNLTFSTLTVSNMSPEDSSIYLCSVPARRDTEAFFGQGTRLTVV.

This sequence joins TRBV6-1 and TRBJ1-1, with D perhaps TRBD1 (6 bases). Germline-derived CDR1 and CDR2 are MNHNS and SASEGT. The CDR3 runs to 14 residues. Deletions cut 1 base from V and 1 base from J, with 7 bases between. This CDR3 reads CASSEEGGNTEAFF. The CDR3 DNA follows: TGTGCCAGCAGTGAAGAAGGGGGGAACACTGAAGCTTTCTTT.

Written as DNA, the CDR3 is TGTGCCAGCACCCCTTTAGGGGGCGAATCCCCCTCTGGGGCCAACGTCCTGACTTTC. This codes for CASTPLGGESPSGANVLTF. This sequence joins TRBV28 and TRBJ2-6; TRBD1 matches 7 bases. This CDR3 comprises 19 residues. J gave up 0 bases and V 7 bases, and 15 bases lay outside the gene matches. Looked up from germline, CDR1 is MDHEN and CDR2 is SYDVKM.

The chain combines TRBV7-9 with TRBJ1-5; 8 nucleotides agree with TRBD1. V shed 5 bases and J 2 bases; nucleotides not matched to a gene: 5. Germline V gene lookup returns CDR1 SEHNR and CDR2 FQNEAQ (reference sequence). The CDR3 covers 15 residues. CDR3 region: CASSTGQGRNQPQHF. The CDR3 nucleotides read TGTGCCAGCAGCACAGGACAGGGCCGCAATCAGCCCCAGCATTTT.

This chain joins TRBV27 and TRBJ2-7; D is undetermined. The CDR3 runs to 13 residues. The ends were cut back, 6 bases at V and 2 bases at J, with 11 bases in the middle. Per germline, CDR1 MNHEY and CDR2 SMNVEV (reference sequence). CDR3 amino acids: CASSPIPTYEQYF. CDR3 nucleotide sequence: TGTGCCAGCAGCCCGATTCCTACCTACGAGCAGTACTTC.

This clonotype showed up just once. The V gene is TRBV5-4, the J gene TRBJ2-1; D possibly corresponds to TRBD1 (6 bases). Germline V CDR1 and CDR2: SGHNT, YYREEE (reference sequence). Trimming cost V 5 bases and J 3 bases, with 12 bases left between them. The CDR3 covers 14 residues. The CDR3 DNA follows: TGTGCCAGCAGAACTGACAGGCTCTACAATGAGCAGTTCTTC. Translated, it gives CASRTDRLYNEQFF.

This sequence joins TRBV7-9 and TRBJ2-7; D unresolved. The ends were cut back, 0 bases at V and 6 bases at J, with 15 bases in the middle. CDR3 length equals 15 residues. From germline, CDR1 is SEHNR and CDR2 FQNEAQ (reference sequence). The CDR3 sequence is CASSLALVNRTEQYF. The CDR3 coding sequence is TGTGCCAGCAGCTTAGCGCTCGTGAACCGTACCGAGCAGTACTTC.

The genes are TRBV7-3 and TRBJ2-1; TRBD2 agrees at 8 bases. Germline-derived CDR1 and CDR2 are SGHTA and FQGTGA. The CDR3 is made up of 17 amino acids. Trimming took 1 base from V and 1 from J; bases not matched to a gene: 6. The CDR3 DNA follows: TGTGCCAGCAGCTTAAAGGCGGGGGGCGGGTCCTACAATGAGCAGTTCTTC. Its translation: CASSLKAGGGSYNEQFF.